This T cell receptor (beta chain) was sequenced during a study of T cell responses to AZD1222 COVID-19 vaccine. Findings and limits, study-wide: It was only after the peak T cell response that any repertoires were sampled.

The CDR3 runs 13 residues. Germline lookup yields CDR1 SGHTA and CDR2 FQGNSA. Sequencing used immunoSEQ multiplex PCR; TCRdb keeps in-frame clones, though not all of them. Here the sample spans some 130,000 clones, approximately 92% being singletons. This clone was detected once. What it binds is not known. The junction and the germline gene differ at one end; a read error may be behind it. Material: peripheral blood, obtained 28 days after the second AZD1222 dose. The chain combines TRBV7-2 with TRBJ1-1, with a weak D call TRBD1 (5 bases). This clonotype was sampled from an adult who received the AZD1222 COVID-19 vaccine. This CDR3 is CAGSIQGGTEAFF. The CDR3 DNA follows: TGTGCCGGCAGCATTCAGGGTGGCACTGAAGCTTTCTTT. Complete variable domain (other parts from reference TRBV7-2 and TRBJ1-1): GAGVSQSPSNKVTEKGKDVELRCDPISGHTALYWYRQSLGQGLEFLIYFQGNSAPDKSGLPSDRFSAERTGGSVSTLTIQRTQQEDSAVYLCAGSIQGGTEAFFGQGTRLTVV.